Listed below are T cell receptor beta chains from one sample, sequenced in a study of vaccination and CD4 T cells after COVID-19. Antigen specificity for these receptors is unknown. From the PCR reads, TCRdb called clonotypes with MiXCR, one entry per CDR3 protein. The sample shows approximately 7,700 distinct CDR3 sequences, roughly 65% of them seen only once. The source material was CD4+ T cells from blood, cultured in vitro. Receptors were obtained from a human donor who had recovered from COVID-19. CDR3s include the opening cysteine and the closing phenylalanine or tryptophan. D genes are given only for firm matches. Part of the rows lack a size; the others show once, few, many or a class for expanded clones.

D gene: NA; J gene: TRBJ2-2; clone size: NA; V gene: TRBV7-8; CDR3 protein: CASSRGRGEVGELFF; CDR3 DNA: TGTGCCAGCAGCCGCGGCAGGGGAGAGGTCGGGGAGCTGTTTTTT
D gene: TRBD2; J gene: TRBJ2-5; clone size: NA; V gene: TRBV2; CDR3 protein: CASSELLAGGLQETQYF; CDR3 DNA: TGTGCCAGCAGTGAATTGTTAGCGGGGGGCCTCCAAGAGACCCAGTACTTC
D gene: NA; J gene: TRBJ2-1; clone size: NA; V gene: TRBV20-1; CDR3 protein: CSASGGGGPNEQFF; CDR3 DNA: TGCAGTGCTAGCGGAGGGGGAGGACCCAATGAGCAGTTCTTC
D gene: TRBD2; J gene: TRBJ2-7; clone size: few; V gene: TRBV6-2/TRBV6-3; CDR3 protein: CASSTLGGESYDEQYF; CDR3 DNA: TGTGCCAGCAGTACCCTTGGGGGGGAAAGTTACGACGAGCAGTACTTC
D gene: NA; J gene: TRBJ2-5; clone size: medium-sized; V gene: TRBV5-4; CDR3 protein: CASSLPGLQETQYF; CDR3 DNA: TGTGCCAGCAGCTTGCCGGGCCTCCAAGAGACCCAGTACTTC
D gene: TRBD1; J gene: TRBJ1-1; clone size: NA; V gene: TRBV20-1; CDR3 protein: CSALQGAGTEAFF; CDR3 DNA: TGCAGTGCACTACAGGGGGCTGGCACTGAAGCTTTCTTT
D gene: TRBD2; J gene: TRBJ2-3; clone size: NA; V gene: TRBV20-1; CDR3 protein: CSAPSGSRTDTQYF; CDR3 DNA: TGCAGTGCCCCTAGCGGGAGCCGAACAGATACGCAGTATTTT
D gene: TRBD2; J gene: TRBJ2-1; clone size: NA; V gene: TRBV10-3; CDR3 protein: CAISVSGGAYEQFF; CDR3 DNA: TGTGCCATCAGTGTGAGCGGGGGGGCTTATGAGCAGTTCTTC
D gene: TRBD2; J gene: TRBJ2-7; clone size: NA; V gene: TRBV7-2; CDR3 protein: CASSLASGGTTYEQYF; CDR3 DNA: TGTGCCAGCAGCTTAGCTAGCGGGGGGACTACCTACGAGCAGTACTTC
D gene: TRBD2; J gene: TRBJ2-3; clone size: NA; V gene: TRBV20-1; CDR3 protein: CSAKESSGPDTQYF; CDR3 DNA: TGCAGTGCAAAGGAGTCTAGCGGGCCAGATACGCAGTATTTT
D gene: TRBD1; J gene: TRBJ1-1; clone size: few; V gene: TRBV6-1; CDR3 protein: CASSKGQGRFVEAFF; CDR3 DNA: TGTGCCAGCAGTAAGGGACAGGGTAGGTTCGTTGAAGCTTTCTTT
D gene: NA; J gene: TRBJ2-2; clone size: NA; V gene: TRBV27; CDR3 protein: CASRRRQNTNTGELFF; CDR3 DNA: TGTGCCAGCAGACGCCGACAGAACACGAACACCGGGGAGCTGTTTTTT
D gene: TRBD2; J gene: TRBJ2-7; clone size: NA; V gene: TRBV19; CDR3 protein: CASSPTSGSFGGEQYF; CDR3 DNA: TGTGCCAGTAGCCCAACTAGCGGGAGTTTCGGAGGTGAGCAGTACTTC
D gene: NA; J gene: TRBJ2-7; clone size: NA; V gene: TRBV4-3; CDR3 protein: CASSQHPLGDYEQYF; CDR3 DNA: TGCGCCAGCAGCCAACACCCACTAGGGGACTACGAGCAGTACTTC
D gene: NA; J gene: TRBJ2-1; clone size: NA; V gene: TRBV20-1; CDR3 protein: CSASRGFNEQFF; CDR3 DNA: TGCAGTGCTTCGAGGGGTTTTAATGAGCAGTTCTTC
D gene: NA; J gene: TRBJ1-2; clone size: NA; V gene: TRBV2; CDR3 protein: CASSDGQSYGYTF; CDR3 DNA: TGTGCCAGCAGTGACGGGCAGTCCTATGGCTACACCTTC
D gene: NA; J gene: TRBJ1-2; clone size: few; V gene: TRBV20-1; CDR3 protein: CSAYLAGGYGYTF; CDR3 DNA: TGCAGTGCTTACCTCGCAGGCGGCTATGGCTACACCTTC
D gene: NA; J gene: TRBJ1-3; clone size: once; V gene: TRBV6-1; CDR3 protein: CATSPWGSGNTIYF; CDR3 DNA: TGTGCCACCTCTCCCTGGGGATCTGGAAACACCATATATTTT
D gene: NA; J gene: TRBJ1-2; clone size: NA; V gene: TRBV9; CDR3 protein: CASSVNYGYTF; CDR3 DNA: TGTGCCAGCAGCGTAAACTATGGCTACACCTTC
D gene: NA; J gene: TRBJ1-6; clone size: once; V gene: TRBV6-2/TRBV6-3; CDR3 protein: CASGQGSGNSPLHF; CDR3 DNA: TGTGCCAGCGGCCAGGGATCGGGTAATTCACCCCTCCACTTT
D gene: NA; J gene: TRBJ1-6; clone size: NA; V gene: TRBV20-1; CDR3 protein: CSASSGRYNSPLHF; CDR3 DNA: TGCAGTGCTAGCTCTGGGCGGTATAATTCACCCCTCCACTTT
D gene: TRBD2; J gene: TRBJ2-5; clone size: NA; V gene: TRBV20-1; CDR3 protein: CSASRGGRADEETQYF; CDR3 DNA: TGCAGTGCTAGTAGGGGCGGGAGGGCCGATGAGGAGACCCAGTACTTC
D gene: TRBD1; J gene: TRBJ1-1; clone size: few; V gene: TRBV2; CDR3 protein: CASTGDRVLRAFF; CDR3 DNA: TGTGCCAGCACCGGGGACAGGGTCTTAAGGGCTTTCTTT
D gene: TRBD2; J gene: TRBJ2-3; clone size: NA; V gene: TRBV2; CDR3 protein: CASSGPTSGNMDTQYF; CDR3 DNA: TGTGCCAGCAGTGGGCCAACTAGCGGGAACATGGATACGCAGTATTTT